This T cell receptor (beta chain) appears in the sequencing data of a study of blood T cell dynamics during melanoma immunotherapy. Study-level information: Patients with metastatic melanoma got pembrolizumab or nivolumab-ipilimumab as first-line care.

Method: immunoSEQ multiplex PCR; TCRdb's copy keeps in-frame clones and lacks some. The sample holds 25,000 to 35,000 clones, around four fifths seen once. On this clone: Its antigen is not identified.

The time point denotes: week 3, after first cycle of checkpoint inhibitor. Findings of the study overall: At W3, later disease-control patients showed bifurcated PBMC repertoire changes, unlike progressors. Whether repertoire-driving clones were melanoma-specific could not be determined.

This receptor was obtained from a human donor with melanoma. Sequences were derived from blood, sampled from a patient treated with checkpoint blockade.

Here the CDR3 reads CASRPTALNTEAFF. In DNA, the CDR3 is TGTGCCAGCAGACCGACAGCCCTGAACACTGAAGCTTTCTTT. The chain employs TRBV6-5 and TRBJ1-1; a possible D gene is TRBD1 (5 bases). Germline V lookup: CDR1 MNHEY, CDR2 SVGAGI. V lost 6 bases to trimming and J lost 0 bases, with 11 bases between them. The CDR3 loop spans 14 amino acids.